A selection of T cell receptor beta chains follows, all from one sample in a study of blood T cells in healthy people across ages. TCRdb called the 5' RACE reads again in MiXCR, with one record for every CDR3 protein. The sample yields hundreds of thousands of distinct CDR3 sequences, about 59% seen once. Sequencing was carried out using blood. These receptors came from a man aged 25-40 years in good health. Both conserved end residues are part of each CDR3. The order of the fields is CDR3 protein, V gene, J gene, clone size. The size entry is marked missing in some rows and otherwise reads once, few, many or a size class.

CASSYLRTEAFF,TRBV12-3/TRBV12-4,TRBJ1-1,.
CASSLAHSPLHF,TRBV12-3/TRBV12-4,TRBJ1-6,once
CASSWGTGDSGANVLTF,TRBV5-4,TRBJ2-6,.
CASSTYRGPTNTGELFF,TRBV25-1,TRBJ2-2,.
CASSYLSPSQGYNEQFF,TRBV6-2/TRBV6-3,TRBJ2-1,.
CASILRGEAFF,TRBV28,TRBJ1-1,.
CASSLEAGGPADKNEQFF,TRBV7-3,TRBJ2-1,.
CSARDRGEKLFF,TRBV20-1,TRBJ1-4,.
CAWSRGTRDTEAFF,TRBV30,TRBJ1-1,.
CASSQAGPNYGYTF,TRBV3-1,TRBJ1-2,.